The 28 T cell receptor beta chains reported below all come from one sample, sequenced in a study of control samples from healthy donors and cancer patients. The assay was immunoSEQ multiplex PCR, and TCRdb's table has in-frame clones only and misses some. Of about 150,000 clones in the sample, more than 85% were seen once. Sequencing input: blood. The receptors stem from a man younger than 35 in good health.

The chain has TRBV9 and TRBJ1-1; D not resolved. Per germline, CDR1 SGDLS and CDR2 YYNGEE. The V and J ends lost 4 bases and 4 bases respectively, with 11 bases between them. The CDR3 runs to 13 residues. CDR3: CASSPTRSTEAFF. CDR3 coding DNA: TGTGCCAGCAGCCCCACAAGGAGCACTGAAGCTTTCTTT.

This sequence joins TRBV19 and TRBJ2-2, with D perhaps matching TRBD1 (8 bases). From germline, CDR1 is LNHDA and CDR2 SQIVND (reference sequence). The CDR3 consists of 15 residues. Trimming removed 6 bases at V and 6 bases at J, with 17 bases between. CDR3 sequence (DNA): TGTGCCAGTAGCGGACAGGGAGGGTATTCCGGGGAGCTGTTTTTT. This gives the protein CASSGQGGYSGELFF.

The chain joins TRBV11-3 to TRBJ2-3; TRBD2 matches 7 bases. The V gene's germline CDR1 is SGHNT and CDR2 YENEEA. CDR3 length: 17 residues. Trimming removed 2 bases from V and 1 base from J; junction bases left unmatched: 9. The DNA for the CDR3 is TGTGCCAGCAGCTTACAGACGGCGGGAGCCGGCACAGATACGCAGTATTTT. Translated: CASSLQTAGAGTDTQYF.

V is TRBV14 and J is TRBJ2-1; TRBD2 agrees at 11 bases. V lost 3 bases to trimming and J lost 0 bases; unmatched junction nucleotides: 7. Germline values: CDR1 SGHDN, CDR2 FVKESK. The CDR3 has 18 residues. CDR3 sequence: CASSHGLAGVSSYNEQFF. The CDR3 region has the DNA TGTGCCAGCAGCCACGGACTAGCGGGTGTAAGCTCCTACAATGAGCAGTTCTTC. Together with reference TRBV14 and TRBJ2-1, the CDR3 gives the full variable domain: EAGVTQFPSHSVIEKGQTVTLRCDPISGHDNLYWYRRVMGKEIKFLLHFVKESKQDESGMPNNRFLAERTGGTYSTLKVQPAELEDSGVYFCASSHGLAGVSSYNEQFFGPGTRLTVL.

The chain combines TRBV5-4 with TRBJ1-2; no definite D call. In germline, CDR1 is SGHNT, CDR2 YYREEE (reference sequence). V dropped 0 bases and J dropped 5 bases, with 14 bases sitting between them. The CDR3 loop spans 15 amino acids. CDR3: CASSLGLPRVYGYTF. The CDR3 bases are TGTGCCAGCAGCTTGGGACTCCCCCGTGTATATGGCTACACCTTC.

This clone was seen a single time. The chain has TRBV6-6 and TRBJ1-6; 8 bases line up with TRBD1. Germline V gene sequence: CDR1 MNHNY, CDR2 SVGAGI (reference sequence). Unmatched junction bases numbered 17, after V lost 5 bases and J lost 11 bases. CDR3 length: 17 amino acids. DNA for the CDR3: TGTGCCAGCAGTCGAAAGGGGATCGGGACAGGCGTGCCACCCCTCCACTTT. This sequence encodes CASSRKGIGTGVPPLHF.

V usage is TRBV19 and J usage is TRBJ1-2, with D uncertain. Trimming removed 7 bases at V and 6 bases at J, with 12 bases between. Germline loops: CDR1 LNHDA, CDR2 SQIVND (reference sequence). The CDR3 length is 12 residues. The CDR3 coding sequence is TGTGCCAGTAACATGGGGAATAATGGCTACACCTTC. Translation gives CASNMGNNGYTF.

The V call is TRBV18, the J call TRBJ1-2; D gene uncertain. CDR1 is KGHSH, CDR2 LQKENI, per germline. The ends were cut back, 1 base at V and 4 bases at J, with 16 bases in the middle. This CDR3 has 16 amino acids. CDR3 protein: CASSPLGGQTSYGYTF. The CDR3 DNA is TGTGCCAGCTCACCACTGGGAGGCCAGACTAGCTATGGCTACACCTTC.

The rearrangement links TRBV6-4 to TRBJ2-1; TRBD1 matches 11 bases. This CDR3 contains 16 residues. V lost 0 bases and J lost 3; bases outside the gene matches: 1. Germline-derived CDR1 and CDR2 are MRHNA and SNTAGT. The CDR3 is CASSDSGTGGYNEQFF. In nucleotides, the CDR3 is TGTGCCAGCAGTGACTCCGGGACAGGGGGCTACAATGAGCAGTTCTTC.

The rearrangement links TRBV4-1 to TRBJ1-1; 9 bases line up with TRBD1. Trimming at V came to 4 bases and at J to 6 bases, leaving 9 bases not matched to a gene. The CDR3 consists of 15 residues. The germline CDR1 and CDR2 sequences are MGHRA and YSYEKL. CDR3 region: CASSPLGQGSPEAFF. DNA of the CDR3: TGCGCCAGCAGCCCCTTAGGACAGGGGAGCCCTGAAGCTTTCTTT.

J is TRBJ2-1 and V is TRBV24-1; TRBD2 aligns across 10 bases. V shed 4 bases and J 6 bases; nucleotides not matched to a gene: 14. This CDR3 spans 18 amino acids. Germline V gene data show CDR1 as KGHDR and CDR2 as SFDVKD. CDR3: CATSDLKSGTSASNEQFF. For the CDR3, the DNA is TGTGCCACCAGTGACCTTAAGTCCGGGACTAGCGCCTCCAATGAGCAGTTCTTC.

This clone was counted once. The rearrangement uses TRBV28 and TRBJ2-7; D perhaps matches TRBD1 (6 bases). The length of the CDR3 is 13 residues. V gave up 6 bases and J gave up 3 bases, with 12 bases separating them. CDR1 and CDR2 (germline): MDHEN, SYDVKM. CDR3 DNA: TGTGCCAGCAGACCAACAGGGTTCTACGAGCAGTACTTC. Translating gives CASRPTGFYEQYF.

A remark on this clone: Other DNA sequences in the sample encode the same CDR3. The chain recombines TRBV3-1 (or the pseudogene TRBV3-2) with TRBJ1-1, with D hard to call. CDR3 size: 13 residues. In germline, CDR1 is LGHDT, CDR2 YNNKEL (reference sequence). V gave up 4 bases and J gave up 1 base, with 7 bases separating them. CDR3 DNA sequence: TGTGCCAGCAGCCCCCGGGGGAACACTGAAGCTTTCTTT. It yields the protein CASSPRGNTEAFF.

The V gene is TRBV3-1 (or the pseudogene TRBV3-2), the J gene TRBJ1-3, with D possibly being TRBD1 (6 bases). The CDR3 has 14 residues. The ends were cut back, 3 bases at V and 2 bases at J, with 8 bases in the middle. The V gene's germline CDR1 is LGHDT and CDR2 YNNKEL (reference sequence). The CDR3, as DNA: TGTGCCAGCAGCCAGACAGGCCCTGGAAACACCATATATTTT. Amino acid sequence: CASSQTGPGNTIYF.

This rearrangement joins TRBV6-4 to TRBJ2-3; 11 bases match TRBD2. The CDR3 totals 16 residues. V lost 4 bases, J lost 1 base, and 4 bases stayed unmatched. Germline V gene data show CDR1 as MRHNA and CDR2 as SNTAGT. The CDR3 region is CASSATSGDGTDTQYF. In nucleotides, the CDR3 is TGTGCCAGCAGTGCGACTAGCGGGGACGGCACAGATACGCAGTATTTT.

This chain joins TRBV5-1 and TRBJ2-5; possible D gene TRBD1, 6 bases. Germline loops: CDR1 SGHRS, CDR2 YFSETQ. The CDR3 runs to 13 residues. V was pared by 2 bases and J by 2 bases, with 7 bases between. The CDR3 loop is CASSFGQQETQYF. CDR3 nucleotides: TGCGCCAGCAGCTTTGGACAGCAAGAGACCCAGTACTTC. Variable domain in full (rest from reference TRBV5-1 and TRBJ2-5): KAGVTQTPRYLIKTRGQQVTLSCSPISGHRSVSWYQQTPGQGLQFLFEYFSETQRNKGNFPGRFSGRQFSNSRSEMNVSTLELGDSALYLCASSFGQQETQYFGPGTRLLVL.

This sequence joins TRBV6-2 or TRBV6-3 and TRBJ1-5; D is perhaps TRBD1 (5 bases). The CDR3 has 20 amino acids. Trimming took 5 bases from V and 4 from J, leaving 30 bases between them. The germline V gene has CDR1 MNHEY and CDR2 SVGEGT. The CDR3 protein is CASSIPTSGRQTVPNQPQHF. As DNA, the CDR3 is TGTGCCAGCAGTATTCCTACTTCGGGACGGCAGACCGTACCTAATCAGCCCCAGCATTTT.

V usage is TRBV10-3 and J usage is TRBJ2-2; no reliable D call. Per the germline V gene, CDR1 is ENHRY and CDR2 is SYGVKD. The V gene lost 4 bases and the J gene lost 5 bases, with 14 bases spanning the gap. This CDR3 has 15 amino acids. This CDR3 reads CAISAPAGRTGELFF. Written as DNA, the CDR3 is TGTGCCATCAGTGCCCCCGCCGGGCGAACCGGGGAGCTGTTTTTT.

The CDR3 sequence is CATIQGGRCEQYF. The CDR3 DNA is TGTGCCACCATACAGGGGGGGCGGTGCGAGCAGTACTTC. The J gene is TRBJ2-7, the V gene TRBV24-1; possible D gene TRBD1, 8 bases. The germline V and J ends were trimmed by 8 bases and 6 bases, with 16 bases remaining between them. This CDR3 region has 13 residues. Germline V lookup: CDR1 KGHDR, CDR2 SFDVKD.

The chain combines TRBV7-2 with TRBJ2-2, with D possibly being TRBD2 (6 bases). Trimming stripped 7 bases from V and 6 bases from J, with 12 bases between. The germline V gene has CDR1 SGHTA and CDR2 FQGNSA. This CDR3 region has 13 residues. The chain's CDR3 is CASNQRVPGELFF. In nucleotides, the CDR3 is TGTGCCAGCAACCAGCGGGTTCCCGGGGAGCTGTTTTTT.

For the CDR3, the DNA is TGCGCCAGTATTTCGAGGGCTTTCTTT. It specifies CASISRAFF. The J gene is TRBJ1-1, the V gene TRBV10-1; D ambiguous. The CDR3 length is 9 residues. CDR1 is WNHNN, CDR2 SYGVQD, per germline (reference sequence). Deletions cut 9 bases from V and 11 bases from J, with 10 bases between.

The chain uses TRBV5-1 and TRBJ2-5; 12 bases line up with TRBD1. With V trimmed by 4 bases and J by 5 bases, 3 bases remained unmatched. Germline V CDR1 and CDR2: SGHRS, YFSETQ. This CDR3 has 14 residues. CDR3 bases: TGCGCCAGCAGCCGGGACAGGGGGCACGAGACCCAGTACTTC. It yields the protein CASSRDRGHETQYF.

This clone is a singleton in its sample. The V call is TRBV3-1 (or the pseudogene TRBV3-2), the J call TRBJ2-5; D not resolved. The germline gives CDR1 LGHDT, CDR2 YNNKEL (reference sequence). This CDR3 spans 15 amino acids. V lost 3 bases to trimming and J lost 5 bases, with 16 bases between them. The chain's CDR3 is CASSHRPKGTETQYF. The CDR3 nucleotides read TGTGCCAGCAGCCATCGCCCCAAGGGTACGGAGACCCAGTACTTC.

The CDR3 DNA is TGTGCCAGCAGCCTACAGAGTAACTATGGCTACACCTTC. Protein: CASSLQSNYGYTF. V and J are TRBV6-2 or TRBV6-3 and TRBJ1-2; the D is unclear. V lost 6 bases and J 1 base, leaving 9 bases between the germline ends. Germline values: CDR1 MNHEY, CDR2 SVGEGT. CDR3 length: 13 residues.

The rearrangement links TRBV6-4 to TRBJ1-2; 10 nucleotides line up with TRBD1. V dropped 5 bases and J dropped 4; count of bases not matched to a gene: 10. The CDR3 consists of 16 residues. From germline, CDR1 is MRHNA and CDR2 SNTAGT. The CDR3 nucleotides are TGTGCCAGCAGTCCCACCGGGACAGGGGACGGCTATGGCTACACCTTC. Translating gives CASSPTGTGDGYGYTF.

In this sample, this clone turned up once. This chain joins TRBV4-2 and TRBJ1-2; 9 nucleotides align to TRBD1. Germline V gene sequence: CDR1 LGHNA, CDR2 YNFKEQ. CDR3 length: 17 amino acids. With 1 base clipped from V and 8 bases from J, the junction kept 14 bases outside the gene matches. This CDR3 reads CASSQGSGRTGVGGYTF. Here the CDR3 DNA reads TGTGCCAGCAGCCAAGGGAGCGGTAGGACAGGGGTTGGAGGCTACACCTTC.

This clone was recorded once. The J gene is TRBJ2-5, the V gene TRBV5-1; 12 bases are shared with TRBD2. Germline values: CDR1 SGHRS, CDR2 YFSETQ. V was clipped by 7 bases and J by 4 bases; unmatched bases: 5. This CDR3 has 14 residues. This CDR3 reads CASSSGRAVETQYF. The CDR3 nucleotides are TGCGCCAGCTCTAGCGGGAGGGCCGTAGAGACCCAGTACTTC.

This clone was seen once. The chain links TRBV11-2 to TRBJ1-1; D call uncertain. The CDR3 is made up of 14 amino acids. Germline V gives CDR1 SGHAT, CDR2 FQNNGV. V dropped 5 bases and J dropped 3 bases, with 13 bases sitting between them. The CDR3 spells CASSLITGDTEAFF. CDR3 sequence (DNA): TGTGCCAGCAGCCTTATAACCGGGGACACTGAAGCTTTCTTT.